This T cell receptor beta chain was captured in a study of blood T cell repertoires in COVID-19. Study-level background: Researchers got acute and convalescent COVID-19 samples from the United States, Italy and Spain. PBMCs, B-cell-depleted T cells, or T cells provided the cDNA or gDNA that made up the material.

Original processing notes: Nucleated cell counts were estimated from reference gene primer amplification. TCRdb's table, derived via immunoSEQ multiplex PCR, lists solely in-frame clones and lacks some. V, J and clone size reflect that table, while D and trimming were determined from the DNA. The sample carries about 200,000 clones, approximately 86% recorded once. The sample was peripheral blood. The receptor's source is a man in his 60s with acute or convalescent COVID-19.

The CDR3 protein is CASSQDLGTGGHEQYF. The CDR3 DNA reads as TGCGCCAGCAGCCAAGATCTCGGGACAGGGGGACACGAGCAGTACTTC. The chain couples TRBV4-3 to TRBJ2-7; 11 nucleotides align to TRBD1. The CDR3 is 16 residues long. With V trimmed by 0 bases and J by 5 bases, 6 bases remained unmatched. Per the germline V gene, CDR1 is LGHNA and CDR2 is YSLEER.